These 21 T cell receptor beta chains originate from one sample sequenced in a study of blood T cells in healthy people across ages. For the second PCR, which ran for 7 to 11 cycles, a sample-barcoded 5' primer and a J-beta primer mix were used. Via MiXCR, TCRdb re-called the 5' RACE reads, giving one row per CDR3 protein. The repertoire holds about 1 million distinct CDR3 sequences, with 45% as singletons. The sample comprised blood. Receptor source: a woman aged 60-75 years in good health.

This chain links TRBV3-1 with TRBJ2-7; TRBD2 might be the D (6 bases). This CDR3 spans 14 amino acids. Germline V CDR1 and CDR2: LGHDT, YNNKEL (reference sequence). V was clipped by 0 bases and J by 10 bases, with 16 bases between them. The CDR3: CASSQDHAGRSQYF. CDR3 DNA: TGTGCCAGCAGCCAAGATCATGCAGGGAGGTCCCAGTACTTC.

This chain links TRBV10-3 with TRBJ2-1; D gene uncertain. Germline V CDR1 and CDR2: ENHRY, SYGVKD. The CDR3 length is 9 residues. Trimming removed 8 bases from V and 7 bases from J, with 3 bases in between. CDR3 loop: CAIGNEQFF. CDR3 coding DNA: TGTGCCATCGGGAATGAGCAGTTCTTC.

V gene TRBV10-1 combines with J gene TRBJ1-2; D gene ambiguous. Trimming left V 0 bases short and J 5 bases short, with 10 bases between. The CDR3 sequence is 14 residues long. Germline V gene lookup returns CDR1 WNHNN and CDR2 SYGVQD (reference sequence). CDR3 in amino acids: CASSESSTSYGYTF. The CDR3 nucleotides are TGCGCCAGCAGTGAGTCGAGTACCTCTTATGGCTACACCTTC.

The chain employs TRBV3-1 and TRBJ1-1; D is unresolved. V dropped 5 bases and J dropped 7 bases, with 11 bases sitting between them. The CDR3 spans 12 residues. Germline V CDR1 and CDR2: LGHDT, YNNKEL (reference sequence). CDR3 in amino acids: CASSKGLGEAFF. In DNA, the CDR3 is TGTGCCAGCAGCAAAGGCCTCGGTGAAGCTTTCTTT.

This clonotype has just a few counts. The chain joins TRBV9 to TRBJ1-2; TRBD1 matches 9 bases. The CDR3 sequence is 16 residues long. Germline-derived CDR1 and CDR2 are SGDLS and YYNGEE. V gave up 0 bases and J gave up 2 bases; unmatched junction bases: 5. The CDR3 coding sequence is TGTGCCAGCAGCGTAGTTACAGGGGGCGCCAACTATGGCTACACCTTC. Its translation is CASSVVTGGANYGYTF.

The chain has TRBV29-1 and TRBJ1-1, with 8 bases fitting TRBD1. This CDR3 is built from 13 residues. Germline V gives CDR1 SQVTM, CDR2 ANQGSEA. Trimming took 5 bases from V and 3 from J; bases not matched to a gene: 5. The CDR3 loop reads CSVLTGGDTEAFF. The CDR3 nucleotides read TGCAGCGTTCTCACAGGGGGTGACACTGAAGCTTTCTTT. Full variable domain (remainder filled in from reference TRBV29-1 and TRBJ1-1): SAVISQKPSRDICQRGTSLTIQCQVDSQVTMMFWYRQQPGQSLTLIATANQGSEATYESGFVIDKFPISRPNLTFSTLTVSNMSPEDSSIYLCSVLTGGDTEAFFGQGTRLTVV.

This clonotype was seen only a few times. The chain combines TRBV20-1 with TRBJ1-4; D is perhaps TRBD1 (5 bases). Trimming removed 7 bases from V and 4 bases from J, with 16 bases in between. CDR1 and CDR2 from the germline V gene are DFQATT and SNEGSKA (reference sequence). This CDR3 contains 14 residues. CDR3 nucleotides: TGCAGTGTTCCCTCGGGGCAGTTTAATGAAAAACTGTTTTTT. This gives the protein CSVPSGQFNEKLFF.

This clonotype was counted many times. This chain joins TRBV20-1 and TRBJ2-1; D is ambiguous. CDR3 length: 10 residues. The germline CDR1 and CDR2 sequences are DFQATT and SNEGSKA (reference sequence). V lost 8 bases, J lost 12 bases, and 14 bases lay in between. The CDR3 sequence is CSPTSDGQFF. The CDR3 coding sequence is TGCAGTCCAACGTCGGATGGGCAGTTCTTC.

The rearrangement joins TRBV6-5 to TRBJ2-1; D gene unclear. The germline CDR1 and CDR2 sequences are MNHEY and SVGAGI. The CDR3 loop spans 14 amino acids. V lost 6 bases, J lost 9 bases, and 18 bases lay in between. The CDR3 region has the DNA TGTGCCAGCAGCTCCCGAACCTCCTCGGGTGAGCAGTTCTTC. This codes for CASSSRTSSGEQFF.

The rearrangement uses TRBV20-1 and TRBJ2-1; 12 bases are a match to TRBD2. Germline-derived CDR1 and CDR2 are DFQATT and SNEGSKA (reference sequence). CDR3 length: 15 amino acids. Trimming cost V 2 bases and J 7 bases; bases outside gene matches: 6. The CDR3, as DNA: TGCAGTGCTAGAAGCCTAGCGGGAGGGGTGAATGAGCAGTTCTTC. Protein: CSARSLAGGVNEQFF.

The rearrangement joins TRBV3-1 to TRBJ2-7, with a weak D call TRBD2 (5 bases). The germline V gene encodes CDR1 LGHDT and CDR2 YNNKEL (reference sequence). Trimming pared 1 base from V and 0 bases from J, leaving 10 bases between. This CDR3 region has 15 residues. The CDR3 DNA is TGTGCCAGCAGCCAAGTGCGGGTGAGCTCCTACGAGCAGTACTTC. Its translation is CASSQVRVSSYEQYF.

This clonotype was found a few times. This chain uses TRBV27 with TRBJ2-7, with D possibly matching TRBD1 (5 bases). The germline V gene has CDR1 MNHEY and CDR2 SMNVEV (reference sequence). CDR3 length: 17 amino acids. Trimming cost V 6 bases and J 0 bases, with 21 bases left between them. CDR3 loop: CASSFRGGSLSSYEQYF. As DNA, the CDR3 is TGTGCCAGCAGCTTTAGGGGTGGGTCGCTCAGCTCCTACGAGCAGTACTTC.

This clonotype occurred a few times. The chain joins TRBV27 to TRBJ2-1; 15 bases align to TRBD2. CDR1 is MNHEY, CDR2 SMNVEV, per germline (reference sequence). After removal of 5 bases from V and 6 bases from J, the junction contained 5 bases not matched to a gene. CDR3 size: 16 residues. In nucleotides, the CDR3 is TGTGCCAGCAGTCGGACTAGCGGGAGGGGTATCAATGAGCAGTTCTTC. It translates to CASSRTSGRGINEQFF.

The chain recombines TRBV27 with TRBJ1-6; D unclear. The length of the CDR3 is 16 residues. The germline V gene has CDR1 MNHEY and CDR2 SMNVEV (reference sequence). V gave up 2 bases and J gave up 7 bases, with 15 bases separating them. This CDR3 reads CASSLDPRLPNSPLHF. CDR3 coding DNA: TGTGCCAGCAGTTTAGACCCTCGCCTACCGAATTCACCCCTCCACTTT.

The chain combines TRBV10-3 with TRBJ2-1; D is ambiguous. The CDR3 runs to 15 residues. Germline CDR1 and CDR2: ENHRY and SYGVKD. The V gene lost 4 bases and the J gene lost 5 bases, with 15 bases spanning the gap. The CDR3: CAISAVESGNNEQFF. For the CDR3, the DNA is TGTGCCATCAGTGCTGTGGAATCCGGAAACAATGAGCAGTTCTTC.

The chain couples TRBV29-1 to TRBJ2-1; a possible D gene is TRBD2 (6 bases). The CDR3 totals 13 residues. Trimming shortened V by 8 bases and J by 4 bases, and 15 bases separated the two germline ends. Germline CDR1 SQVTM, CDR2 ANQGSEA. CDR3 amino acids: CSLAGGIYNEQFF. Here the CDR3 DNA reads TGCAGCCTTGCCGGGGGAATATACAATGAGCAGTTCTTC.

The chain recombines TRBV20-1 with TRBJ2-5, with D unresolved. The CDR3 runs to 14 residues. Germline values: CDR1 DFQATT, CDR2 SNEGSKA (reference sequence). Trimming cost V 5 bases and J 5 bases, with 18 bases left between them. The CDR3 is CSAQPYMVEETQYF. The CDR3 coding sequence is TGCAGTGCTCAACCTTACATGGTGGAGGAGACCCAGTACTTC.

This chain's CDR3 is CASTATVTGELFF. As DNA, the CDR3 is TGTGCCAGCACCGCTACCGTCACCGGGGAGCTGTTTTTT. This chain connects TRBV19 to TRBJ2-2; D call uncertain. There are 13 residues in the CDR3. Trimming left V 9 bases short and J 4 bases short, with 12 bases between. From germline, CDR1 is LNHDA and CDR2 SQIVND (reference sequence).

The chain employs TRBV29-1 and TRBJ2-7; 10 positions agree with TRBD2. The J call may be incorrect, as the DNA end agrees better with TRBJ2-5. The V gene's germline CDR1 is SQVTM and CDR2 ANQGSEA. The CDR3 runs 13 residues. The CDR3 spells CSVRPSGGETQYF. CDR3 coding DNA: TGCAGCGTTAGACCTAGCGGGGGAGAGACCCAGTACTTC.

The J gene is TRBJ1-1, the V gene TRBV5-1; D gene unclear. The V end lost 4 bases, the J end lost 4 bases, and 11 bases lay between the germline ends. The CDR3 runs to 13 residues. CDR1 and CDR2 (germline): SGHRS, YFSETQ. The CDR3 here is CASSQAPSTEAFF. CDR3 DNA sequence: TGCGCCAGCAGCCAAGCTCCGAGCACTGAAGCTTTCTTT.

The chain carries TRBV7-2 and TRBJ2-1; no clear D. Deletions cut 4 bases from V and 3 bases from J, with 7 bases between. Germline lookup yields CDR1 SGHTA and CDR2 FQGNSA. This CDR3 region has 13 residues. The CDR3 reads CASSSADYNEQFF. CDR3 in DNA: TGTGCCAGCAGCTCCGCTGACTACAATGAGCAGTTCTTC.